This passage covers 2 T cell receptor beta chains from one sample sequenced in a study of cytomegalovirus exposure and HLA in healthy donors. The PCR contained 60 Vbeta and 13 Jbeta primers. The data were produced by immunoSEQ multiplex PCR, yet TCRdb's version contains in-frame clones alone and is incomplete. The sample lists around 110,000 clones; about 84% were seen once. Sequences were obtained from PBMCs. All receptors derive from a man aged 25 to 40 in good health and CMV-seronegative.

V is TRBV10-3 and J is TRBJ2-7; TRBD1 agrees at 8 bases. The V segment lost 3 bases and the J segment 1 base; nucleotides outside the gene matches: 2. The CDR3 loop spans 14 amino acids. Germline assignment: CDR1 ENHRY and CDR2 SYGVKD. The CDR3 bases are TGTGCCATCAGTGACCGGACAGGGTCCTACGAGCAGTACTTC. Translation gives CAISDRTGSYEQYF.

V is TRBV4-1 and J is TRBJ2-1; 9 nucleotides line up with TRBD2. This CDR3 spans 17 amino acids. V shed 1 base, J shed 3 bases, and the junction held 7 bases outside the gene matches. Germline values: CDR1 MGHRA, CDR2 YSYEKL. Here the CDR3 reads CASSQGPAGGHYNEQFF. CDR3 coding DNA: TGCGCCAGCAGCCAAGGCCCAGCGGGGGGCCACTACAATGAGCAGTTCTTC.